This T cell receptor (beta chain) was captured by sequencing in a study of Tregs in tolerant kidney transplant recipients (dated by TCRdb to 2018 to 2020). Some background on the complete study: The study applied TCRbeta sequencing to find donor-specific regulatory T cells before combined kidney and bone marrow transplantation and then followed those same cells after transplant. Several methods of expanding Tregs specific for an allogeneic donor were compared by TCRbeta repertoire sequencing in a few healthy controls.

Thawed PBMCs were FACS-sorted into unstimulated Tregs (CD4+CD25+CD127-), CD4+ non-Tregs (CD4+CD25-), CD4 cells and CD8 cells. Healthy control blood came either as purchased buffy coats or from healthy volunteers. Healthy control blood was processed to PBMCs by Ficoll density gradient and cryopreserved, and patient PBMCs were collected before and after transplant. Genomic DNA was extracted from sorted cells with the QIAGEN DNeasy Blood and Tissue Kit for TCRbeta CDR3 sequencing. High-throughput TCRbeta CDR3 sequencing was carried out commercially through immunoSEQ, with PCR amplification with bias correction and internal controls included. In the paper's pipeline: Unique productive TCRbeta sequences were defined by CDR3 nucleotide sequence when primers matched and otherwise by CDR3 amino acid sequence together with Vbeta and Jbeta genes. As a correction for sorting error, sequences shared between sorted populations at a frequency ratio of 2:1 or less were discarded, and the remaining shared sequences were assigned to the higher population. Sequences were defined as donor-reactive when expanded at least 5-fold in CFSE-low cells versus unstimulated cells and present at a frequency of at least 0.01% in CFSE-low cells. Jensen-Shannon divergence, calculated on the top 100 TCRbeta sequences ranked by frequency, was used to quantify repertoire divergence. For samples with multiple sequencing runs, sorting error was corrected in each run separately before the runs were combined. In TCRdb, the immuneACCESS table is reduced to in-frame sequences with V and J assigned. These tables do not hold every clone; where another copy was compared, an unresolved V gene accounts for under half, and the others remain unexplained. Clone size and V and J calls were adopted from that table, with D and trimming inferred from the DNA. Recorded for this sample are around 61,000 clones; about 83% of them occurred a single time. The ten largest make up 4% to 6.5% of the sample.

At the junction V is shortened by 11 bases and J by 4 bases, with 15 bases in between. There are 13 amino acids in the CDR3, from cysteine to phenylalanine inclusive. Here the CDR3 DNA is all that survives: 39 bases in frame from base 1. CDR1 and CDR2, per the germline V gene, are ENHRY and SYGVKD. Comments on this clone: There is no known antigen for this receptor. No base quality information exists; no much larger clone differs at one position.

Study-level results and caveats: Expanding Tregs with activated donor B cells appeared to identify the most biologically relevant and donor-specific TCRbeta repertoire. Although technical replication error seemed to be minimal, the question of biological reproducibility was not addressed directly. The study was constrained by small patient numbers, and validation of the findings is required in larger populations and under other immunosuppression protocols.

The chain was built from TRBV10-3 and TRBJ1-5, and the D gene may be TRBD1, 6 bases matching. Source material: CD4+ T cells from blood. The TCR sequence derives from a human donor in good health. CDR3 region: CASQRGLNQPQHF. The base sequence is TGTGCCTCCCAGAGGGGGTTGAATCAGCCCCAGCATTTT.